This T cell receptor (beta chain) was captured by sequencing in a study of PD-L1 blockade in urothelial cancer. Time point reported: peripheral blood 6 weeks after treatment start. Per the germline V gene, CDR1 is SEHNR and CDR2 is FQNEAQ (reference sequence). CDR3 size: 16 residues. The ends were cut back, 4 bases at V and 0 bases at J, with 15 bases in the middle. Here immunoSEQ multiplex PCR was the method, and the copy in TCRdb shows in-frame clones only, minus some. The sample has about 120,000 clones, around 89% seen once. The sequencing used PBMCs, collected around atezolizumab (anti-PD-L1) treatment. The sequence was collected from a man aged 55-75 years with urothelial cancer. The V gene is TRBV7-9, the J gene TRBJ1-1, with D possibly being TRBD1 (6 bases). CDR3 region: CASSSTTGYMNTEAFF. CDR3 coding DNA: TGTGCCAGCAGCTCCACGACAGGCTACATGAACACTGAAGCTTTCTTT.